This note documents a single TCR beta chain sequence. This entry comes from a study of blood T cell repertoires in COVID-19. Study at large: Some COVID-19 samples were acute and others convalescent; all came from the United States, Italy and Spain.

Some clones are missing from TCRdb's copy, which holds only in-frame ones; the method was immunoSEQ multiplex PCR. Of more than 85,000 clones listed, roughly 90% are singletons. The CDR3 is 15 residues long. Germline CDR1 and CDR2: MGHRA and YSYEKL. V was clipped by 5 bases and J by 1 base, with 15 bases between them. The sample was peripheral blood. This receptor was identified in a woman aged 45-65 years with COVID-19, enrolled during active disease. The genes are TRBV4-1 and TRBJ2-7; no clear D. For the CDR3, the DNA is TGCGCCAGCAGCGACCCTAGGTCTGGGTCCTACGAGCAGTACTTC. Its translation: CASSDPRSGSYEQYF.